Listed here are 27 T cell receptor beta chains from one sample, sequenced in a study of control samples from healthy donors and cancer patients. The protocol was immunoSEQ multiplex PCR, while the TCRdb copy is restricted to in-frame clones and leaves out a portion. The repertoire includes 90,000 to 150,000 clones, around 88% of them detected once, and around 3.4% sits in the top ten. Source material: blood. These receptors came from a man between 35 and 55 years old in good health.

This clone was recorded a few times. The J gene is TRBJ1-1, the V gene TRBV7-9; TRBD1 is a possible D gene (5 bases). The V end lost 3 bases, the J end lost 2 bases, and 10 bases lay between the germline ends. This CDR3 has 14 residues. Germline values: CDR1 SEHNR, CDR2 FQNEAQ (reference sequence). The CDR3 sequence: CASSFDGGNTEAFF. The CDR3 bases are TGTGCCAGCAGCTTCGATGGGGGAAACACTGAAGCTTTCTTT.

The chain uses TRBV5-6 and TRBJ1-2, with 7 nucleotides matching TRBD1. From germline, CDR1 is SGHDT and CDR2 YYEEEE. CDR3 size: 15 residues. Trimming removed 5 bases from V and 0 bases from J; junction bases left unmatched: 7. CDR3 DNA sequence: TGTGCCAGCAGATACTCAGGGGGTTCTAACTATGGCTACACCTTC. Protein sequence: CASRYSGGSNYGYTF.

The chain joins TRBV19 to TRBJ1-6; D remains ambiguous. Trimming took off 1 base at V and 10 bases at J, with 14 bases between the two ends. The CDR3 runs 15 residues. The germline gives CDR1 LNHDA, CDR2 SQIVND (reference sequence). This CDR3 is CASSIVTGLNSPLHF. The CDR3 region has the DNA TGTGCCAGTAGTATAGTCACGGGGTTGAACTCACCCCTCCACTTT. Using reference TRBV19 and TRBJ1-6 for the parts outside the CDR3, the full variable domain is DGGITQSPKYLFRKEGQNVTLSCEQNLNHDAMYWYRQDPGQGLRLIYYSQIVNDFQKGDIAEGYSVSREKKESFPLTVTSAQKNPTAFYLCASSIVTGLNSPLHFGNGTRLTVT.

The chain combines TRBV3-1 (or the pseudogene TRBV3-2) with TRBJ2-3; 9 nucleotides agree with TRBD2. Germline CDR1 and CDR2: LGHDT and YNNKEL (reference sequence). CDR3 length equals 16 residues. The V and J ends lost 4 bases and 2 bases, in that order; junction bases with no gene match: 7. CDR3 residues: CASSPLAGGNTDTQYF. DNA of the CDR3: TGTGCCAGCAGCCCGCTGGCGGGGGGGAACACAGATACGCAGTATTTT.

The rearrangement uses TRBV5-1 and TRBJ2-7, with a tentative D call TRBD2 (6 bases). Trimming pared 4 bases from V and 2 bases from J, leaving 13 bases between. Germline V gene data show CDR1 as SGHRS and CDR2 as YFSETQ. The CDR3 covers 14 residues. The CDR3 nucleotides read TGCGCCAGCAGCCGGGACTCCCCAACCTACGAGCAGTACTTC. Translation: CASSRDSPTYEQYF.

The V gene is TRBV12-3 or TRBV12-4, the J gene TRBJ1-4; D not resolved. V was trimmed by 1 base and J by 14 bases, leaving 8 bases between them. This CDR3 comprises 11 residues. CDR3 DNA sequence: TGTGCCAGCAGTTTAGACAAAATGCTGTTTTTT. Translating it yields CASSLDKMLFF.

This sequence joins TRBV29-1 and TRBJ1-1, with D maybe TRBD1 (5 bases). CDR1 is SQVTM and CDR2 is ANQGSEA in the germline V gene. The CDR3 totals 13 residues. V was clipped by 6 bases and J by 3 bases, with 14 bases between them. The CDR3 sequence is CSVGLGEYTEAFF. The CDR3 DNA reads as TGCAGCGTGGGCCTAGGGGAGTACACTGAAGCTTTCTTT.

V usage is TRBV4-3 and J usage is TRBJ2-3, with 11 positions matching TRBD2. This CDR3 has 16 residues. Germline-derived CDR1 and CDR2 are LGHNA and YSLEER. The junction had 8 bases not matched to a gene; V was cut back by 4 bases and J by 5 bases. CDR3 loop: CASSRELAGGGDTQYF. The CDR3 nucleotides read TGCGCCAGCAGCCGAGAGTTAGCGGGGGGGGGAGATACGCAGTATTTT.

V gene TRBV21-1 combines with J gene TRBJ1-1; TRBD1, the table's D call, was not compared with the DNA. TRBV21-1 is designated a pseudogene. This CDR3 is built from 15 residues. The CDR3 is CASSKARQGTTEAFF. Written as DNA, the CDR3 is TGTGCCAGCAGCAAAGCGAGACAGGGGACCACTGAAGCTTTCTTT.

The DNA of the CDR3 is TGTGCCAGTAGTACACGACAGGGAAACACCGGGGAGCTGTTTTTT. Translating it yields CASSTRQGNTGELFF. The gene calls are TRBV19 and TRBJ2-2; 7 bases map to TRBD1. CDR3 size: 15 residues. Germline lookup yields CDR1 LNHDA and CDR2 SQIVND (reference sequence). Losses at the gene ends were 4 bases for V and 2 bases for J; bases not matched to a gene: 4.

V usage is TRBV29-1 and J usage is TRBJ2-5; D gene ambiguous. This CDR3 contains 13 residues. Germline CDR1 is SQVTM and CDR2 is ANQGSEA. Trimming cost V 6 bases and J 3 bases, with 14 bases left between them. Written as DNA, the CDR3 is TGCAGCGTCGCCCCGGACGGAGAAGAGACCCAGTACTTC. Protein: CSVAPDGEETQYF.

The chain recombines TRBV19 with TRBJ1-1, with 8 nucleotides matching TRBD1. CDR3 length: 14 amino acids. The germline gives CDR1 LNHDA, CDR2 SQIVND (reference sequence). Unmatched junction bases numbered 6, after V lost 6 bases and J lost 3 bases. CDR3 protein: CASSNRGWDTEAFF. The CDR3 DNA is TGTGCCAGTAGCAACAGGGGGTGGGACACTGAAGCTTTCTTT.

The chain has TRBV4-2 and TRBJ1-2; 7 nucleotides align to TRBD1. V was clipped by 2 bases and J by 1 base; unmatched bases: 4. Per germline, CDR1 LGHNA and CDR2 YNFKEQ. This CDR3 contains 15 residues. The CDR3 spells CASSQSRGNNYGYTF. CDR3 DNA: TGTGCCAGCAGCCAATCCAGGGGGAATAACTATGGCTACACCTTC.

The chain links TRBV5-1 to TRBJ1-1, with TRBD1 identical over 12 bases. CDR1 is SGHRS and CDR2 is YFSETQ in the germline V gene. J lost 4 bases, V lost 0 bases, and 13 bases had no gene match. CDR3 size: 19 residues. CDR3 sequence (DNA): TGCGCCAGCAGCTTGGCTATTGGGGACAGGGGGCCCCAGAGCACTGAAGCTTTCTTT. Its protein is CASSLAIGDRGPQSTEAFF.

The V call is TRBV10-3, the J call TRBJ1-1, with TRBD1 matching 9 bases. The ends lost 10 bases at V and 0 bases at J; junction bases unmatched: 3. This CDR3 is built from 13 residues. Germline V CDR1 and CDR2: ENHRY, SYGVKD. This CDR3 is CATGQGMNTEAFF. CDR3 in DNA: TGTGCCACCGGACAGGGGATGAACACTGAAGCTTTCTTT.

V and J are TRBV4-1 and TRBJ2-2; TRBD1 matches at 8 bases. The CDR3 spans 16 residues. Per the germline V gene, CDR1 is MGHRA and CDR2 is YSYEKL. The V segment lost 3 bases and the J segment 0 bases; nucleotides outside the gene matches: 3. As DNA, the CDR3 is TGCGCCAGCAGCCAGCAGGGGGCCGCGAACACCGGGGAGCTGTTTTTT. It yields the protein CASSQQGAANTGELFF.

The J gene is TRBJ1-2, the V gene TRBV19; 7 positions agree with TRBD1. V was clipped by 11 bases and J by 4 bases; unmatched bases: 16. Germline V lookup: CDR1 LNHDA, CDR2 SQIVND (reference sequence). The CDR3 runs 15 residues. CDR3 nucleotides: TGTGCCTCACACCCTGGGACAGTAAGGGGCTATGGCTACACCTTC. It yields the protein CASHPGTVRGYGYTF.

Within the sample, this clone is medium-sized. The gene calls are TRBV4-3 and TRBJ1-3; D call uncertain. The CDR3 has 16 amino acids. Germline lookup yields CDR1 LGHNA and CDR2 YSLEER. The ends were cut back, 0 bases at V and 0 bases at J, with 9 bases in the middle. CDR3 residues: CASSQDPPGSGNTIYF. The CDR3 DNA is TGCGCCAGCAGCCAAGATCCACCGGGCTCTGGAAACACCATATATTTT.

The gene calls are TRBV9 and TRBJ1-2; D is possibly TRBD1 (5 bases). This CDR3 has 13 amino acids. In germline, CDR1 is SGDLS, CDR2 YYNGEE. V shed 0 bases and J shed 8 bases, with 11 bases lying between them. CDR3 in amino acids: CASSVGEGVGYTF. CDR3 in DNA: TGTGCCAGCAGCGTAGGCGAAGGGGTAGGCTACACCTTC.

This clone occurred a few times. This sequence joins TRBV12-5 and TRBJ1-1, with D hard to call. This CDR3 is 12 amino acids long. Trimming left V 5 bases short and J 5 bases short, with 9 bases between. Germline values: CDR1 LGHNT, CDR2 FRNRAP. CDR3: CASGDLITEAFF. The CDR3 nucleotides are TGTGCTAGTGGTGACCTTATAACTGAAGCTTTCTTT.

This chain joins TRBV3-1 (or the pseudogene TRBV3-2) and TRBJ1-1; 9 bases map to TRBD1. V gave up 0 bases and J gave up 9 bases; unmatched junction bases: 11. The CDR3 loop spans 16 amino acids. Germline V gene sequence: CDR1 LGHDT, CDR2 YNNKEL (reference sequence). The CDR3 here is CASSQEIPGQGAKAFF. CDR3 DNA sequence: TGTGCCAGCAGCCAAGAGATTCCGGGACAGGGCGCTAAAGCTTTCTTT.

The chain links TRBV24-1 to TRBJ2-1, with D perhaps matching TRBD1 (6 bases). Germline loops: CDR1 KGHDR, CDR2 SFDVKD. This CDR3 has 14 residues. Trimming left V 1 base short and J 9 bases short, with 12 bases between. The CDR3: CATSDLRQGFEQFF. The CDR3 DNA is TGTGCCACCAGTGATTTACGGCAGGGGTTTGAGCAGTTCTTC.

The chain carries TRBV7-2 and TRBJ1-6; 10 positions match TRBD1. Germline V gene data show CDR1 as SGHTA and CDR2 as FQGNSA. With 4 bases clipped from V and 5 bases from J, the junction kept 5 bases outside the gene matches. This CDR3 has 16 residues. CDR3 region: CASSSGTGVNNSPLHF. The CDR3 DNA is TGTGCCAGCAGCTCAGGGACAGGGGTCAATAATTCACCCCTCCACTTT.

The chain uses TRBV10-3 and TRBJ2-3; 13 bases are shared with TRBD2. The CDR3 has 16 amino acids. Germline CDR1 is ENHRY and CDR2 is SYGVKD. The V segment lost 0 bases and the J segment 3 bases; nucleotides outside the gene matches: 0. The DNA for the CDR3 is TGTGCCATCAGTGAGTCGACTAGCGGGGGGACAGATACGCAGTATTTT. Residues: CAISESTSGGTDTQYF.

V gene TRBV28 combines with J gene TRBJ2-7; D possibly uses TRBD1 or TRBD2 (5 bases each). Germline values: CDR1 MDHEN, CDR2 SYDVKM. Trimming removed 5 bases at V and 0 bases at J, with 11 bases between. This CDR3 spans 14 amino acids. The CDR3 protein is CASSGSGSSYEQYF. The CDR3 bases are TGTGCCAGCAGTGGTTCAGGGAGCTCCTACGAGCAGTACTTC.

This rearrangement joins TRBV3-1 (or the pseudogene TRBV3-2) to TRBJ1-6; D gene unclear. This CDR3 contains 15 residues. Deletions cut 3 bases from V and 14 bases from J, with 20 bases between. CDR1 LGHDT and CDR2 YNNKEL come from the germline V gene (reference sequence). The CDR3 region has the DNA TGTGCCAGCAGCCAGCGGACCGGAAGCGGGTTTACCCTCCACTTT. This translates into CASSQRTGSGFTLHF.

This rearrangement joins TRBV5-8 to TRBJ1-5; D unclear. The length of the CDR3 is 16 residues. Trimming stripped 0 bases from V and 3 bases from J, with 13 bases between. CDR1 and CDR2 (germline): SGHTS, YDEGEE. The chain's CDR3 is CASSLGTVSYNQPQHF. As DNA, the CDR3 is TGTGCCAGCAGCTTGGGAACGGTGAGCTACAATCAGCCCCAGCATTTT.